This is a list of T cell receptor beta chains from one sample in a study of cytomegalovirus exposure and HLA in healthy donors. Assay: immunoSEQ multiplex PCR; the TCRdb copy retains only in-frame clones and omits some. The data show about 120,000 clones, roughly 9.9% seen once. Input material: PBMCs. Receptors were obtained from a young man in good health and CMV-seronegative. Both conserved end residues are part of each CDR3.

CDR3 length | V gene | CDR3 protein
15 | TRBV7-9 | CASSLVQGGSYEQYF
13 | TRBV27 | CASSLGSLYEQYF
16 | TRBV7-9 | CASSPGTGGYNTEAFF
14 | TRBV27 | CASSLAATGYEQYF
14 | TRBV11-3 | CASSNQGAHNEQFF
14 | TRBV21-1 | CASSKGQSYGELFF
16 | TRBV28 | CASSPAGTITDQPQHF
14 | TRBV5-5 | CASSPGGQYTEAFF
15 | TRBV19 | CASSIAQGYYNEQFF
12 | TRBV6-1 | CASLPAGNEQFF
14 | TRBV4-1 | CASIRQFSNQPQHF
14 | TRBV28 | CASIPGTSRGKLFF
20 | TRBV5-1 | CASSLGKDRGNYGGNEKLFF
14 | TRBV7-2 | CASSYDRTAETQYF
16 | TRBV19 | CASSIAGTSVTYEQYF
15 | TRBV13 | CASSPSAGEGETQYF
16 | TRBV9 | CASSVGARFYNSPLHF
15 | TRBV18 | CASSPGQGASYEQYF
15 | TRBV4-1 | CASSQAPTPSYEQYF
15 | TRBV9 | CASSVGPGGQETQYF
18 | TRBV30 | CAWSTTDRTGFGNEKLFF
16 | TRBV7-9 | CASSFLRGTYNSPLHF
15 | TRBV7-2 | CASSLPSGTGGSYTF
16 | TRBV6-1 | CASSETSGGNTGELFF
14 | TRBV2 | CASRRRGLNYGYTF
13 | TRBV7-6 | CASSLAGDQPQHF
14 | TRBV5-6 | CASSFGGSSYEQYF
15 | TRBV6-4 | CASSELAGESDTQYF
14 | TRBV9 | CASSGSGSTDTQYF
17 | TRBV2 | CASSTGGSVDVNTEAFF
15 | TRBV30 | CAWKRDHRGAGELFF
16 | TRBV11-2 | CASSLNRDRGPGELFF
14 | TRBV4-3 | CASSQVPRNKGYTF
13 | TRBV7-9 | CASSHPGGSEQYF
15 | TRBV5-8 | CASSSEERENGKQYF
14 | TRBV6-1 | CASTRGTANYGYTF
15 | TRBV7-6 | CASSWTSGRQNEQYF
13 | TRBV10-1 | CASSGQGWTEAFF
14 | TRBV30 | CAWSLADRGTEAFF
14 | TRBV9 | CASSVWAGGDTQYF
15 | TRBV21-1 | CASSKRPSGVYEQYF
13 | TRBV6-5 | CASSYFLTDTQYF
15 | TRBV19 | CASSRSGRESYEQYF
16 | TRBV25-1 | CASSESGRGDRETQYF
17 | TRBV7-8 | CASSLERLAGFTDTQYF
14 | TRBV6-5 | CASTKRQSSYEQYF
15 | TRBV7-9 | CASSLQGQGMDEQFF
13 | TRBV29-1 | CSATLDGRDEQFF
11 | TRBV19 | CASRGGGKQYF
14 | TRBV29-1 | CSVGRTGRNTEAFF
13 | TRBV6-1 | CASSADRANVLTF
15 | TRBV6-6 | CASREGQGDVYEQYF
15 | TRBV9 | CASSVGTGTGNTIYF
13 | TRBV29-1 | CSVSGRAENIQYF
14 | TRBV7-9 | CASSPVLSSYEQYF